The rows below give T cell receptor beta chains drawn from one sample of a study of tumor-infiltrating lymphocytes in primary liver carcinoma. Using its own MiXCR run on the multiplex PCR reads, TCRdb lists one record per CDR3 protein. The table shows under 200,000 distinct CDR3 sequences, with roughly 80% occurring only once. The sequencing sample was made of tumor tissue from primary liver carcinoma. The receptors were sampled from a man between 40 and 49 years old with primary liver carcinoma and hepatitis B virus infection. Each CDR3 is given with its conserved first and last residue. D genes are given only for firm matches. Expanded clones get a size class; other rows say once, few or many, or leave the size out.

len	d_gene	v_gene	j_gene	abundance	CDR3nt	CDR3aa
14	NA	TRBV11-2	TRBJ2-7	NA	TGTGCCAGCAGTTTACGGGCAGGCTTCTACGAGCAGTACTTC	CASSLRAGFYEQYF
12	TRBD1	TRBV19	TRBJ2-1	NA	TGTGCCAGTGGGACAGATTACAATGAGCAGTTCTTC	CASGTDYNEQFF
13	NA	TRBV6-2/TRBV6-3	TRBJ2-7	NA	TGCGCCAGCAGTTACGGGGTACCATACGAGCAGTACTTC	CASSYGVPYEQYF
21	TRBD1	TRBV11-2	TRBJ2-6	NA	TGTGCCAGCAGCATGGGGGGAGACAGGGGCATTTCCCTCTCTGGGGTCAACATCTTGACTTTC	CASSMGGDRGISLSGVNILTF
13	NA	TRBV6-1	TRBJ1-5	NA	TGTGCCAGCAGTGTTGGGGATAATCAGCCCCAGCATTTT	CASSVGDNQPQHF
12	TRBD2	TRBV6-2/TRBV6-3	TRBJ2-5	NA	TGTGCCAGCAGTTACTCGGGGGGGACCCAATACTTC	CASSYSGGTQYF
13	NA	TRBV29-1	TRBJ2-4	NA	TGCAGCGTTGAAGAACTCGGTCGTAACTTTCAGTACTTC	CSVEELGRNFQYF
16	TRBD2	TRBV11-1	TRBJ2-1	NA	TGTGCCAGCAGCCCTGGACTAGCGGGTGACCACAATGTGCAGTTCTTC	CASSPGLAGDHNVQFF
15	TRBD2	TRBV6-2/TRBV6-3	TRBJ2-5	once	TGTGCCAGCAGTTACCCGACTAGCGGGATTGAGACCCAGTACTTC	CASSYPTSGIETQYF
12	NA	TRBV28	TRBJ1-1	NA	TGTGCAAGCAGGATCACAAGGGATGAAGCTTTCTTT	CASRITRDEAFF
14	NA	TRBV29-1	TRBJ1-5	NA	TGCAGCGTCATCGAAGGACAAACCTGTCAGCCCCAGCATTTT	CSVIEGQTCQPQHF
13	NA	TRBV29-1	TRBJ2-3	NA	TGCAGCGTTGTCAGACATATCAATCAGCCCCAGTATTTT	CSVVRHINQPQYF
14	NA	TRBV6-2/TRBV6-3	TRBJ1-5	NA	TGTGCCAGCAGTTACAGCCATAGCAATCAACTCCAGCATTTT	CASSYSHSNQLQHF
11	NA	TRBV19	TRBJ1-4	NA	TGTGCCAGTAGTGTATCACTGAACCTGTTTTTT	CASSVSLNLFF
17	NA	TRBV29-1	TRBJ1-1	NA	TGCAGCGTTGAAGTCATAAATCCGGGCACCCAACGATCTGAAGCTTTCTTT	CSVEVINPGTQRSEAFF
12	NA	TRBV29-1	TRBJ1-1	few	TGCAGCGTGATAACGGGGGGTACTGAACCTTTCTTT	CSVITGGTEPFF
12	NA	TRBV4-2	TRBJ2-5	NA	TGTGCCAACAGCCAATGGGGAGGGACCCAGTACTTC	CANSQWGGTQYF
14	NA	TRBV4-1	TRBJ2-2	NA	TGCGCCGGCAGCGGGCGGGGAGATGCCGGGGAGCTGTTTTTT	CAGSGRGDAGELFF
15	TRBD2	TRBV29-1	TRBJ2-5	NA	TGCAGCGTTGGAGGGAGAAGCGGGAGTAGGGAGACCCAGTACTTC	CSVGGRSGSRETQYF
13	NA	TRBV4-1	TRBJ1-2	NA	TGCGCCAGCAGCCAAGACGTAATGTATGGCTACACCTTC	CASSQDVMYGYTF
15	NA	TRBV11-2	TRBJ1-2	NA	TGTGCCAGCACCTTCTCAATCACGGGGGGAACAGGCTACACCTTC	CASTFSITGGTGYTF
15	TRBD2	TRBV29-1	TRBJ2-1	few	TGCAGCATTGGACTTGCGGGAGGGTTCTACAATGAGCATTTCTTC	CSIGLAGGFYNEHFF
12	NA	TRBV12-3/TRBV12-4	TRBJ2-7	NA	TGTGCCAGCAGTTTATATCCCTGCAAGCAGTACTTC	CASSLYPCKQYF
14	NA	TRBV5-5	TRBJ1-1	NA	TGTGTCAGCAACTTGTACTACAGGGAGCCTGAAGCTTTCTTT	CVSNLYYREPEAFF
16	TRBD1	TRBV4-2	TRBJ2-1	NA	TGTGCCAGCAGCCACGCCGGTGGACAGGGGAACAATGATCAGTCCTTC	CASSHAGGQGNNDQSF
13	NA	TRBV29-1	TRBJ2-7	NA	TGCAGTGTTTCCCGGGGCCGTACTGGCGAGCAGTACTTC	CSVSRGRTGEQYF
16	TRBD2	TRBV14	TRBJ2-1	NA	TGTTCCAGCAGTGCCATAGCGGGATGGGTAAGCAATGAGCAGTTCTTC	CSSSAIAGWVSNEQFF
14	NA	TRBV4-1	TRBJ2-5	NA	TGCGCTAGCAGCCCCCTGGACTATAAAGAGATCCAGTACTTC	CASSPLDYKEIQYF
16	NA	TRBV4-3	TRBJ2-1	NA	TGCGCCAGCAGCCAAGATGTAGGGTACCAGTACAATGAGCAGTTCTTC	CASSQDVGYQYNEQFF
15	TRBD2	TRBV7-8	TRBJ2-7	NA	TGTGCCAGCAGCGTATTTGCGGGGAGCCGGGGGGTGCAGTACTTC	CASSVFAGSRGVQYF
14	NA	TRBV10-3	TRBJ1-1	NA	TGTGCCATTTGTGGGCAGGGGTTAAACACTGAAGCTTTCTTT	CAICGQGLNTEAFF
13	NA	TRBV4-3	TRBJ1-1	NA	TGCGCTAGCAGCCTCGGGGGGTTTACTGAGACTTTCTTT	CASSLGGFTETFF
15	TRBD2	TRBV29-1	TRBJ2-2	NA	TGCAGCCTTGGGACTAGCGCGGCGTACACCGGGGAGTTGTTTTTT	CSLGTSAAYTGELFF
16	NA	TRBV29-1	TRBJ1-2	NA	TGCAGCGTTGAAAAAAGTCAGGGGAACAGGGACTATGGCTACATATTC	CSVEKSQGNRDYGYIF
17	NA	TRBV11-1	TRBJ2-7	NA	TGTGCCCGCAGCTTAGGGCCGGCGGGTGAAAGCTCTTACGTGCAGTATTTC	CARSLGPAGESSYVQYF
13	NA	TRBV29-1	TRBJ2-3	once	NA	CSVGLGSTDTRHF
16	NA	TRBV6-2/TRBV6-3	TRBJ2-1	NA	TGTGCCAGCAGTCCGCCGGAGCAGGGCTCCTACAATGAGCAGTTCTTC	CASSPPEQGSYNEQFF
15	TRBD2	TRBV12-3/TRBV12-4	TRBJ2-1	NA	TGTGTCAGCAGTTTAGAGGGCCGGGGGGGCAATGAGCGGTTCTTC	CVSSLEGRGGNERFF
11	NA	TRBV28	TRBJ1-3	NA	TGTGCCGGCGTCAGAAAAAACACCATATATTTT	CAGVRKNTIYF
14	TRBD1	TRBV28	TRBJ1-4	many	TGTGCCAGCAGTCTCCGGACAGGGGATGAAAAACTGTTTTTT	CASSLRTGDEKLFF
13	TRBD2	TRBV29-1	TRBJ2-7	NA	TGCAGCATTGGTCCTAGCGGGAGGGACGAGCAATACTTC	CSIGPSGRDEQYF
14	NA	TRBV5-4	TRBJ2-2	NA	TGTGCCAGTAGGCCAGGAGTGAACACCGGGGAGCTGTTTTTT	CASRPGVNTGELFF
13	TRBD2	TRBV29-1	TRBJ2-7	NA	TGCATCATCTCAGCGGGGAGCTTCTACGAGCAGTACTTC	CIISAGSFYEQYF
13	NA	TRBV11-1	TRBJ2-1	few	TGTGCCAACAGCTTAGCGCTCGGAGGGTGGCAGTTCTTC	CANSLALGGWQFF
15	TRBD1	TRBV11-1	TRBJ2-7	few	TGTGCTAGCAACTCGCTTCCAGGGGGCGCCTACGAGCAGTACTTC	CASNSLPGGAYEQYF
16	TRBD2	TRBV7-8	TRBJ2-1	NA	TGTACCAGCAGCTATCTAGCGGGAGGGTCCTACAATGAGCAATTCTTC	CTSSYLAGGSYNEQFF
14	NA	TRBV6-1	TRBJ1-1	NA	TGTGCTAGCACTACACAGGGCGGGAACGCAGAAGCTTTCTTT	CASTTQGGNAEAFF
16	TRBD2	TRBV5-1	TRBJ2-2	NA	TGTGCCAGCAGCGTACTAGCGGGAGTAGATACCGGGGAGCTGTTATTT	CASSVLAGVDTGELLF
11	NA	TRBV12-3/TRBV12-4	TRBJ2-2	NA	TGTGGCAGCAGTTCCCGGAGGGAGCTGTCTTTT	CGSSSRRELSF
15	NA	TRBV5-5	TRBJ2-7	once	TGTGCCAGCAGCCCAGCGGCAGTTACCCTCTCCGAGCCGTACTTC	CASSPAAVTLSEPYF
17	TRBD1	TRBV5-6	TRBJ1-1	NA	TGTGCCACCAGCTTGGTCGGTGGGACAGGGTGGAACACTGAAGCTTTCTTT	CATSLVGGTGWNTEAFF